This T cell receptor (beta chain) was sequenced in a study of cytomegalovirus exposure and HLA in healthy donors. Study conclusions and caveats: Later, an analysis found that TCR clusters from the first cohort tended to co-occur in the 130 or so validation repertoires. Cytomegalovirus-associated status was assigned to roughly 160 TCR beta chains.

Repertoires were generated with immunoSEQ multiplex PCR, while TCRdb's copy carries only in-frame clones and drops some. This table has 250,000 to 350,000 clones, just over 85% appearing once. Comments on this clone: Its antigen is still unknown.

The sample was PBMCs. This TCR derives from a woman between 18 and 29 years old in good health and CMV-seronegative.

The CDR3 DNA sequence: TGTGCCAGTGGACAGCTTAGGGGATACTACGAGCAGTACTTC. This codes for CASGQLRGYYEQYF. The genes are TRBV28 and TRBJ2-7, with D perhaps TRBD1 (6 bases). Germline V gene data show CDR1 as MDHEN and CDR2 as SYDVKM. The CDR3 runs 14 residues. The V gene lost 9 bases and the J gene lost 3 bases, with 18 bases spanning the gap.